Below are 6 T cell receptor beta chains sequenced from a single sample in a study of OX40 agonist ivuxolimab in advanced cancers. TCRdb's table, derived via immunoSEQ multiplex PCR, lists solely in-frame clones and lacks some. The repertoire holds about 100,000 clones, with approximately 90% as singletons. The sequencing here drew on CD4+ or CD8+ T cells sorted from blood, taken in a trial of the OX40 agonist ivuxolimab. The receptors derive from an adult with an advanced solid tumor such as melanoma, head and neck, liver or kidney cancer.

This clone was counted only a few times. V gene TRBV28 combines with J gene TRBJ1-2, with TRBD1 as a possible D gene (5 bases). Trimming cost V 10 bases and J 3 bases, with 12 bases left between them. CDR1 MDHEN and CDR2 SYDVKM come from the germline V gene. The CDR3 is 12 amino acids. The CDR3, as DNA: TGTGCCATCAAACTGGGGGACTATGGCTACACCTTC. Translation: CAIKLGDYGYTF.

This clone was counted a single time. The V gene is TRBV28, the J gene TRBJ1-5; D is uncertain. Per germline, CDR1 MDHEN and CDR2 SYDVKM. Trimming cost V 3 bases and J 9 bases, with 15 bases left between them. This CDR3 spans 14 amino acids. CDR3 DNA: TGTGCCAGCAGTTTTCCGTCGTCCCGAGGGCCCCAGCATTTT. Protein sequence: CASSFPSSRGPQHF.

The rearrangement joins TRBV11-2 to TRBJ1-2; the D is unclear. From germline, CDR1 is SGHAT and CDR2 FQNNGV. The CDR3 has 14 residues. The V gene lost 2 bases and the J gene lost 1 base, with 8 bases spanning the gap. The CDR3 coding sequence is TGTGCCAGCAGCTTAACATCGGTTAACTATGGCTACACCTTC. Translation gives CASSLTSVNYGYTF.

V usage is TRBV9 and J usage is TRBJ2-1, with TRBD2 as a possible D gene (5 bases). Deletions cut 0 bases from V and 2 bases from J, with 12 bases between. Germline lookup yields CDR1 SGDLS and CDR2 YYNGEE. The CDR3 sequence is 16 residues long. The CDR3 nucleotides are TGTGCCAGCAGCGTAGAAGGGCTAGCAGCCTACAATGAGCAGTTCTTC. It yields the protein CASSVEGLAAYNEQFF.

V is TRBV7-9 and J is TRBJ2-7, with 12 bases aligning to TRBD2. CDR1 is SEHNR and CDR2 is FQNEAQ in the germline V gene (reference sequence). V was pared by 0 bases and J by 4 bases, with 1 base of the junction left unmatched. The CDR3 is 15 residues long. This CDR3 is CASSLAGTSGYEQYF. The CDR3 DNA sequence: TGTGCCAGCAGCTTAGCCGGGACTAGCGGGTACGAGCAGTACTTC.

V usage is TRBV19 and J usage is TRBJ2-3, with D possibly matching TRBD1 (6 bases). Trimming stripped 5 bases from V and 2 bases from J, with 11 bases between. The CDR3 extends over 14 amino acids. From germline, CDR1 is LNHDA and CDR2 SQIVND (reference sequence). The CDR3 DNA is TGTGCCAGTAGTGTTACGGGACACACAGATACGCAGTATTTT. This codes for CASSVTGHTDTQYF.